The 18 T cell receptor beta chains given below trace back to one sample, sequenced in a study of blood T cell repertoires in COVID-19. The protocol was immunoSEQ multiplex PCR, while the TCRdb copy is restricted to in-frame clones and leaves out a portion. The repertoire consists of approximately 500,000 clones, with 85% to 90% occurring once and the leading ten covering less than 2%. Sequencing used PBMCs or T cells enriched from blood (not recorded which). The receptors here all came from a woman between 35 and 50 years old who had recovered from COVID-19.

The gene calls are TRBV11-3 and TRBJ2-2, with D maybe TRBD2 (7 bases). The CDR3 is 17 amino acids. The V end lost 5 bases, the J end lost 7 bases, and 23 bases lay between the germline ends. CDR1 SGHNT and CDR2 YENEEA come from the germline V gene. CDR3 sequence: CASSGFLYRGGDGELFF. CDR3 nucleotide sequence: TGTGCCAGCAGCGGATTCTTATACAGAGGGGGGGACGGGGAGCTGTTTTTT.

The chain carries TRBV3-1 (or the pseudogene TRBV3-2) and TRBJ1-4, with D unclear. The germline gives CDR1 LGHDT, CDR2 YNNKEL (reference sequence). Trimming shortened V by 3 bases and J by 7 bases, and 12 bases separated the two germline ends. The length of the CDR3 is 14 residues. In nucleotides, the CDR3 is TGTGCCAGCAGCCAGGGATGGGGAGGTGAAAAACTGTTTTTT. Amino acid sequence: CASSQGWGGEKLFF.

The CDR3 DNA sequence: TGTGCCAGTAGTATCCTAGCGGGAGTGTTAGATACGCAGTATTTT. Translating gives CASSILAGVLDTQYF. This rearrangement joins TRBV19 to TRBJ2-3; TRBD2 matches 10 bases. The CDR3 sequence is 15 residues long. J lost 5 bases, V lost 3 bases, and 5 bases had no gene match. Germline V gives CDR1 LNHDA, CDR2 SQIVND (reference sequence).

The chain links TRBV30 to TRBJ2-1; the match to TRBD2 covers 8 bases. V shed 4 bases, J shed 7 bases, and the junction held 6 bases outside the gene matches. Germline-derived CDR1 and CDR2 are GTSNPN and SVGIG (reference sequence). CDR3 size: 13 residues. CDR3 residues: CAWISGNGNEQFF. The CDR3 nucleotides are TGTGCCTGGATTAGCGGGAACGGAAATGAGCAGTTCTTC.

This clone occurred a few times. The chain carries TRBV5-5 and TRBJ2-7, with 7 bases fitting TRBD1. CDR1 and CDR2 from the germline V gene are SGHKS and YYEKEE (reference sequence). Trimming cost V 7 bases and J 4 bases; bases outside gene matches: 11. The CDR3 consists of 14 residues. This CDR3 is CASGAAGGTYEQYF. The DNA of the CDR3 is TGTGCCAGCGGGGCGGCAGGGGGTACGTACGAGCAGTACTTC.

V gene TRBV7-9 combines with J gene TRBJ2-1, with D perhaps matching TRBD2 (6 bases). The germline gives CDR1 SEHNR, CDR2 FQNEAQ (reference sequence). The CDR3 loop spans 16 amino acids. The V and J ends lost 0 bases and 0 bases respectively, with 9 bases between them. Here the CDR3 DNA reads TGTGCCAGCAGCTTAGCATACGGGAGCTCCTACAATGAGCAGTTCTTC. The encoded protein is CASSLAYGSSYNEQFF.

The chain recombines TRBV5-1 with TRBJ1-2; 8 positions match TRBD1. Germline-derived CDR1 and CDR2 are SGHRS and YFSETQ. This CDR3 has 16 amino acids. V shed 4 bases, J shed 0 bases, and the junction held 8 bases outside the gene matches. The CDR3 coding sequence is TGCGCCAGCAGCAAGAAGACAGGGGAAGCTAACTATGGCTACACCTTC. Amino acid sequence: CASSKKTGEANYGYTF.

V and J are TRBV6-5 and TRBJ1-2, with D perhaps TRBD1 (6 bases). Trimming pared 0 bases from V and 9 bases from J, leaving 14 bases between. Per the germline V gene, CDR1 is MNHEY and CDR2 is SVGAGI. This CDR3 spans 14 amino acids. The CDR3 protein is CASSYSPQGESYTF. As DNA, the CDR3 is TGTGCCAGCAGTTACTCACCACAGGGTGAAAGCTACACCTTC.

The rearrangement joins TRBV19 to TRBJ1-4; 7 bases line up with TRBD1. The CDR3 runs 15 residues. V lost 4 bases to trimming and J lost 8 bases; unmatched junction nucleotides: 10. CDR1 and CDR2 (germline): LNHDA, SQIVND (reference sequence). The CDR3 is CASSTWTGGPEKLFF. For the CDR3, the DNA is TGTGCCAGTAGTACCTGGACAGGTGGGCCGGAAAAACTGTTTTTT.

V and J are TRBV27 and TRBJ2-2, with 7 bases fitting TRBD1. Germline-derived CDR1 and CDR2 are MNHEY and SMNVEV (reference sequence). The CDR3 covers 14 residues. J lost 7 bases, V lost 3 bases, and 5 bases had no gene match. The CDR3 DNA reads TGTGCCAGCAGTTTGAGGGGGCAGGGCGGGGAGCTGTTTTTT. Protein sequence: CASSLRGQGGELFF.

This clone was observed once. The gene calls are TRBV4-3 and TRBJ1-2; 8 nucleotides line up with TRBD1. In germline, CDR1 is LGHNA, CDR2 YSLEER. V lost 0 bases and J lost 1; bases outside the gene matches: 13. This CDR3 spans 19 amino acids. For the CDR3, the DNA is TGCGCCAGCAGCCAAGAATTCTCGGACAGGGTTTTCCTTAACTATGGCTACACCTTC. As protein: CASSQEFSDRVFLNYGYTF.

The rearrangement links TRBV5-1 to TRBJ1-1, with D possibly matching TRBD1 (5 bases). V lost 2 bases, J lost 0 bases, and 20 bases lay in between. CDR1 SGHRS and CDR2 YFSETQ come from the germline V gene. This CDR3 comprises 18 residues. CDR3 sequence reads: CASSFTTVSSLMNTEAFF. The CDR3 DNA sequence: TGCGCCAGCAGCTTTACGACAGTTTCTTCCTTGATGAACACTGAAGCTTTCTTT.

The chain employs TRBV7-2 and TRBJ2-2; 8 bases fit TRBD2. V trimming: 3 bases; J trimming: 6 bases; junction bases outside the gene matches: 6. The CDR3 runs to 15 residues. Germline V gene lookup returns CDR1 SGHTA and CDR2 FQGNSA. DNA for the CDR3: TGTGCCAGCAGCTTTAGCGGGATTGGGGCCGGGGAGCTGTTTTTT. This codes for CASSFSGIGAGELFF.

The J gene is TRBJ2-1, the V gene TRBV25-1; 7 positions match TRBD2. The CDR3 has 12 amino acids. Germline V gives CDR1 MGHDK, CDR2 SYGVNS. V gave up 5 bases and J gave up 12 bases; unmatched junction bases: 7. The CDR3 sequence is CASSLSGIGQFF. Here the CDR3 DNA reads TGTGCCAGCAGTCTCAGCGGGATAGGGCAGTTCTTC.

The chain couples TRBV13 to TRBJ1-1; D is undetermined. The V end was cut by 4 bases, the J end by 1 base, with 4 bases between. CDR1 and CDR2 from the germline V gene are PRHDT and FYEKMQ (reference sequence). This CDR3 is 12 amino acids long. The CDR3 DNA follows: TGTGCCAGCAGCTGGCCGAACACTGAAGCTTTCTTT. It yields the protein CASSWPNTEAFF.

The chain carries TRBV19 and TRBJ2-3, with 12 nucleotides matching TRBD1. V shed 1 base and J 6 bases; nucleotides not matched to a gene: 8. CDR3 length: 17 residues. Germline-derived CDR1 and CDR2 are LNHDA and SQIVND (reference sequence). Written as DNA, the CDR3 is TGTGCCAGTAGTATAGGCCCCGGGACAGGGGGCAGGGATACGCAGTATTTT. Its protein is CASSIGPGTGGRDTQYF.

The sample holds one count of this clone. The chain uses TRBV7-9 and TRBJ2-7; the D is unclear. This CDR3 spans 14 amino acids. Germline V lookup: CDR1 SEHNR, CDR2 FQNEAQ (reference sequence). Trimming stripped 2 bases from V and 3 bases from J, with 11 bases between. Here the CDR3 reads CASSLFNGDYEQYF. In DNA, the CDR3 is TGTGCCAGCAGCTTATTTAACGGAGACTACGAGCAGTACTTC.

With respect to this clone: This sample also contains other DNA sequences that code for the same CDR3. The gene calls are TRBV12-3 or TRBV12-4 and TRBJ2-1; 8 bases are a match to TRBD2. Losses at the gene ends were 5 bases for V and 10 bases for J; bases not matched to a gene: 4. The CDR3 sequence is 12 residues long. CDR3 sequence: CASSLSGNEQFF. In DNA, the CDR3 is TGTGCCAGCAGTCTTAGCGGGAACGAGCAGTTCTTC.